This TCR beta chain emerged from a study of OX40 agonist ivuxolimab in advanced cancers. Autoimmune disease history or systemic immunosuppression barred patients. CDR1 and CDR2 from the germline V gene are SNHLY and FYNNEI. J was trimmed by 2 bases and V by 7 bases; bases with no gene match: 4. The CDR3 has 14 amino acids. Produced via immunoSEQ multiplex PCR; TCRdb's table is partial and in-frame only. Of around 46,000 clones listed, approximately 71% are singletons. The chain has TRBV2 and TRBJ2-3; TRBD2 aligns across 9 bases. This receptor was identified in an adult with an advanced solid tumor such as melanoma, head and neck, liver or kidney cancer. The starting material was CD4+ or CD8+ T cells sorted from blood, obtained in a trial of the OX40 agonist ivuxolimab. CDR3 amino acids: CASIRTSATDTQYF. CDR3 bases: TGTGCCAGCATTAGGACTAGCGCCACAGATACGCAGTATTTT.